These T cell receptor beta chains were read from a single sample in a study of PD-L1 blockade in urothelial cancer. Here immunoSEQ multiplex PCR was the method, and the copy in TCRdb shows in-frame clones only, minus some. The table includes about 88,000 clones, 85% to 95% detected once. The starting material was PBMCs, obtained around atezolizumab (anti-PD-L1) treatment. Receptors originate from a man aged 60 to 75 with urothelial cancer. Each CDR3 is given with its conserved first and last residue. The order of the fields is V gene, D gene, J gene, CDR3 length, clone size, CDR3 protein, CDR3 DNA. A D gene is named only where the DNA matches it firmly. Clone size is not always given. Where it is, it says once, few, many or a class for expanded clones.

>TRBV11-2|.|TRBJ2-7|14|.
CASSWRLTEGEQYF
TGTGCCAGCAGCTGGAGATTAACCGAGGGCGAGCAGTACTTC
>TRBV5-6|.|TRBJ1-1|13|.
CASSFGARAEAFF
TGTGCCAGCAGCTTTGGGGCGAGAGCTGAAGCTTTCTTT
>TRBV19|TRBD1|TRBJ1-5|15|.
CASSHAPTGQQPQHF
TGTGCCAGTAGCCATGCTCCGACAGGGCAGCAGCCCCAGCATTTT
>TRBV4-2|.|TRBJ2-5|14|.
CASSQGNFQETQYF
TGTGCCAGCAGCCAAGGAAACTTCCAAGAGACCCAGTACTTC
>TRBV15|.|TRBJ2-5|14|.
CATSIARGWETQYF
TGTGCCACCAGCATAGCTAGGGGGTGGGAGACCCAGTACTTC
>TRBV27|TRBD2|TRBJ2-2|16|.
CASSGLAGGPTGELFF
TGTGCCAGCAGTGGGCTAGCGGGGGGACCCACCGGGGAGCTGTTTTTT
>TRBV27|TRBD2|TRBJ2-7|13|.
CASSQLAGGVQYF
TGTGCCAGCAGCCAACTAGCGGGGGGGGTTCAGTACTTC
>TRBV4-1|TRBD2|TRBJ2-7|20|.
CASSQALLGLAGGPSYEQYF
TGCGCCAGCAGCCAAGCCCTCCTCGGACTAGCGGGAGGACCCTCCTACGAGCAGTACTTC
>TRBV10-1|.|TRBJ2-7|15|.
CASSDFQRASYEQYF
TGCGCCAGCAGTGATTTCCAGCGGGCCTCCTACGAGCAGTACTTC
>TRBV7-8|TRBD1|TRBJ2-5|14|.
CASSRETGGETQYF
TGTGCCAGCAGCAGAGAGACAGGGGGAGAGACCCAGTACTTC
>TRBV11-2|TRBD2|TRBJ2-1|16|.
CASSFGGATSAREQFF
TGTGCCAGCAGCTTCGGGGGGGCAACTAGCGCACGGGAGCAGTTCTTC
>TRBV30|.|TRBJ2-6|16|.
CAWSLGVLSGANVLTF
TGTGCCTGGAGTTTAGGGGTTCTCTCTGGGGCCAACGTCCTGACTTTC
>TRBV7-9|.|TRBJ1-1|12|.
CASSQEGSKAFF
TGTGCCAGCAGTCAAGAGGGATCCAAAGCTTTCTTT
>TRBV19|TRBD1|TRBJ2-7|15|.
CASSWTGESLGEQYF
TGTGCCAGTAGTTGGACAGGGGAATCTCTCGGCGAGCAGTACTTC
>TRBV21-1|.|TRBJ1-1|13|.
CARGGVRDTEAFF
TGTGCTCGAGGGGGGGTACGGGACACTGAAGCTTTCTTT
>TRBV7-2|.|TRBJ2-2|12|.
CASSLPSGELFF
TGTGCCAGCAGCTTACCTAGCGGGGAGCTGTTTTTT
>TRBV7-2|TRBD1|TRBJ1-1|15|.
CASSLGDRLNTEAFF
TGTGCCAGCAGCCTGGGGGACAGGTTGAACACTGAAGCTTTCTTT
>TRBV4-2|.|TRBJ1-2|12|.
CASSPDRLEATF
TGTGCCAGCAGCCCGGACAGATTGGAAGCCACCTTC
>TRBV4-3|.|TRBJ1-2|15|.
CASSQDSIKSYGYTF
TGCGCCAGCAGCCAAGATTCTATCAAGAGCTATGGCTACACCTTC
>TRBV5-4|TRBD1|TRBJ2-2|15|.
CASGQGQGSTGELFF
TGTGCCAGCGGCCAGGGACAGGGTAGCACCGGGGAGCTGTTTTTT
>TRBV4-2|TRBD1|TRBJ1-4|17|.
CASSHHSDRGLNEKLFF
TGTGCCAGCAGCCACCACTCCGACAGGGGCCTCAATGAAAAACTGTTTTTT
>TRBV11-1|.|TRBJ2-3|14|once
CASSPDISTDTQYF
TGTGCCAGCAGCCCCGACATAAGCACAGATACGCAGTATTTT
>TRBV5-4|TRBD2|TRBJ2-5|15|.
CASSSPSGKEETQYF
TGTGCCAGCAGCTCCCCCAGCGGGAAAGAAGAGACCCAGTACTTC
>TRBV30|.|TRBJ2-5|13|few
CAWGRQNQETQYF
TGTGCCTGGGGTAGACAGAACCAAGAGACCCAGTACTTC